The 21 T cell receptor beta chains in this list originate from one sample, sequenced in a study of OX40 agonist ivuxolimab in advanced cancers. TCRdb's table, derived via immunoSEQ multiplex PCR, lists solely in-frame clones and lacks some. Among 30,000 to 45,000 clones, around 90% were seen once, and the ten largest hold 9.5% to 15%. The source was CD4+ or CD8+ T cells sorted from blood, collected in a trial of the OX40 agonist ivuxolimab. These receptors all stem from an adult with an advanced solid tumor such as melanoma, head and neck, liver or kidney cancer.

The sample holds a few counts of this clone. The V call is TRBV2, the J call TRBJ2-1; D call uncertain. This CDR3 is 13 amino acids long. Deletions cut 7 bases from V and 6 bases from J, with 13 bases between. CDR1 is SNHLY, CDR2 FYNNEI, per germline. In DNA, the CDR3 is TGTGCCAGCAATAGACCTATTGGCAATGAGCAGTTCTTC. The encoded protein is CASNRPIGNEQFF.

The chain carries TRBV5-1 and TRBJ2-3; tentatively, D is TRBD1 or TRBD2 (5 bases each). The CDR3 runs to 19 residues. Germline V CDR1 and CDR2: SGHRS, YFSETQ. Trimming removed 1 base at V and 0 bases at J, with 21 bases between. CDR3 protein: CASSLKVWHPGRSTDTQYF. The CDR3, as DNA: TGCGCCAGCAGCTTGAAGGTTTGGCACCCGGGGCGTAGCACAGATACGCAGTATTTT. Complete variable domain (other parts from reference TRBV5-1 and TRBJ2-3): KAGVTQTPRYLIKTRGQQVTLSCSPISGHRSVSWYQQTPGQGLQFLFEYFSETQRNKGNFPGRFSGRQFSNSRSEMNVSTLELGDSALYLCASSLKVWHPGRSTDTQYFGPGTRLTVL.

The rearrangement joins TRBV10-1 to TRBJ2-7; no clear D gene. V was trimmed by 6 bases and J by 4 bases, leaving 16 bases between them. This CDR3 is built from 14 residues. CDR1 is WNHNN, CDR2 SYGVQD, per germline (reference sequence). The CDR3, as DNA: TGCGCCAGCAGGGTTGTACAGACCACGTACGAGCAGTACTTC. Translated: CASRVVQTTYEQYF.

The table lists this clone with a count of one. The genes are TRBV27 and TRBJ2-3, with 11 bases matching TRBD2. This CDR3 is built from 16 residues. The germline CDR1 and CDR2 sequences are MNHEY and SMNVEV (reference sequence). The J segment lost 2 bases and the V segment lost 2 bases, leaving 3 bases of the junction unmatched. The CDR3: CASSLGTSGTTDTQYF. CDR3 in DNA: TGTGCCAGCAGTTTAGGGACTAGCGGTACCACAGATACGCAGTATTTT.

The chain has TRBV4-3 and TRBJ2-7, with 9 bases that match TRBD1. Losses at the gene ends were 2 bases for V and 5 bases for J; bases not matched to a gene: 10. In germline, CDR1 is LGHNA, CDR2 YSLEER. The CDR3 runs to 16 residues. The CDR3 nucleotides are TGCGCCAGCAGCCAAATGGTAGGGACAGGGAGCGACGAGCAGTACTTC. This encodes CASSQMVGTGSDEQYF.

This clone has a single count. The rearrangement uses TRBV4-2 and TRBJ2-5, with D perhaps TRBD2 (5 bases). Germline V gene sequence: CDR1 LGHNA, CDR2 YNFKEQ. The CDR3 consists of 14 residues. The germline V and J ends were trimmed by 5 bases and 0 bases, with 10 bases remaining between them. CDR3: CASSLRANQETQYF. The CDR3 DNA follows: TGTGCCAGCAGCTTGCGGGCGAACCAAGAGACCCAGTACTTC.

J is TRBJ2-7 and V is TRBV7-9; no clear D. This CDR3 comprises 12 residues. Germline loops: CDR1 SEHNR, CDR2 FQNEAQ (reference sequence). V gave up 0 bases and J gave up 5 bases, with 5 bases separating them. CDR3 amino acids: CASSLANHEQYF. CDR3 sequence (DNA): TGTGCCAGCAGCTTAGCTAACCACGAGCAGTACTTC.

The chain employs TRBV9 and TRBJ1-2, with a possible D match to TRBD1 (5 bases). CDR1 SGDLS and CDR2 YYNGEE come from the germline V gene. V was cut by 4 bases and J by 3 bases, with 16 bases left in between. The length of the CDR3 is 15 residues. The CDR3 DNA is TGTGCCAGCAGCCCGAGCCGAGACAGTTACTATGGCTACACCTTC. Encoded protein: CASSPSRDSYYGYTF.

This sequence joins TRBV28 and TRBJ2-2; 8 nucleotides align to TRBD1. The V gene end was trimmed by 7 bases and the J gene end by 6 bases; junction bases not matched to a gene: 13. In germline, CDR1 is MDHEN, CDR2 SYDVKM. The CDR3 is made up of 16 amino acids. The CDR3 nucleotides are TGTGCCAGCAAACCGTTAAAACCAGGGGGCCCCGGGGAGCTGTTTTTT. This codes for CASKPLKPGGPGELFF.

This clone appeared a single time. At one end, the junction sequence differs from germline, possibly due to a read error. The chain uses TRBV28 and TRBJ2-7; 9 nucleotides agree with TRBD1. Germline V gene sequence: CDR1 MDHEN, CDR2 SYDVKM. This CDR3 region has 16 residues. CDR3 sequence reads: CANSLSDGQGRNEQYF. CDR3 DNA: TGTGCCAACAGTTTATCCGACGGACAGGGGAGGAACGAGCAGTACTTC.

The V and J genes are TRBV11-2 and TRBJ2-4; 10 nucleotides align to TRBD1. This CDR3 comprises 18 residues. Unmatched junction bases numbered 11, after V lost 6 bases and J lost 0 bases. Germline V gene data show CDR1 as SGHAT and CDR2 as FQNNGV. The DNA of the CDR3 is TGTGCCAGCAGTAAATTCCATGGACAGGGGGAAGCCAAAAACATTCAGTACTTC. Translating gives CASSKFHGQGEAKNIQYF. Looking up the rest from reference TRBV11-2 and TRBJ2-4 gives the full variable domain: EAGVAQSPRYKIIEKRQSVAFWCNPISGHATLYWYQQILGQGPKLLIQFQNNGVVDDSQLPKDRFSAERLKGVDSTLKIQPAKLEDSAVYLCASSKFHGQGEAKNIQYFGAGTRLSVL.

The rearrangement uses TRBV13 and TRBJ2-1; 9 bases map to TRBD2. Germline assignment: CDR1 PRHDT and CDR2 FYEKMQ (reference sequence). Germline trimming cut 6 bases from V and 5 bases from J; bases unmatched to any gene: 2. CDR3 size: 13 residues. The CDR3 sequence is CASRRLADNEQFF. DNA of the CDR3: TGTGCCAGCAGAAGACTAGCGGACAATGAGCAGTTCTTC. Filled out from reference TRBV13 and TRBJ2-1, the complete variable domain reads AAGVIQSPRHLIKEKRETATLKCYPIPRHDTVYWYQQGPGQDPQFLISFYEKMQSDKGSIPDRFSAQQFSDYHSELNMSSLELGDSALYFCASRRLADNEQFFGPGTRLTVL.

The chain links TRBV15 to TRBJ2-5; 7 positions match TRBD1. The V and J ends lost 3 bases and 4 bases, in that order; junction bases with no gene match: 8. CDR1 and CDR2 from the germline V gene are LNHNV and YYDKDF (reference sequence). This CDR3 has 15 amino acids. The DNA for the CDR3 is TGTGCCACCAGCAGCATACCTAGGACAGGAGAGACCCAGTACTTC. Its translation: CATSSIPRTGETQYF.

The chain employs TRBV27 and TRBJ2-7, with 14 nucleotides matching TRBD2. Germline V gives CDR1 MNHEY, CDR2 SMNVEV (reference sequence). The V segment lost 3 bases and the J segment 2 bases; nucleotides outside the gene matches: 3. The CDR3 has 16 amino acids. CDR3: CASSFLTSGRAYEQYF. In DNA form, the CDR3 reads TGTGCCAGCAGTTTCCTGACTAGCGGGAGGGCCTACGAGCAGTACTTC.

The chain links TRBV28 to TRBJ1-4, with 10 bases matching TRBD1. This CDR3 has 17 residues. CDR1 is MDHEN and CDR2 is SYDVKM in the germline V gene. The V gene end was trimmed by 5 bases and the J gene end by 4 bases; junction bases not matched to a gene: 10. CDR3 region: CASSHRDRGILNEKLFF. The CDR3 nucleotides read TGTGCCAGCAGTCACCGGGACAGGGGAATCCTTAATGAAAAACTGTTTTTT. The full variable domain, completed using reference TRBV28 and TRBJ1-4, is DVKVTQSSRYLVKRTGEKVFLECVQDMDHENMFWYRQDPGLGLRLIYFSYDVKMKEKGDIPEGYSVSREKKERFSLILESASTNQTSMYLCASSHRDRGILNEKLFFGSGTQLSVL.

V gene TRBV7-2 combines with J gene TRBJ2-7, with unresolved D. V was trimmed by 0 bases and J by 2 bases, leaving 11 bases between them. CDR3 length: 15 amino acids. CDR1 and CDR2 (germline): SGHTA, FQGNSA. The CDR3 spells CASSLADGLAYEQYF. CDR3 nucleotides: TGTGCCAGCAGCTTAGCGGACGGATTGGCCTACGAGCAGTACTTC.

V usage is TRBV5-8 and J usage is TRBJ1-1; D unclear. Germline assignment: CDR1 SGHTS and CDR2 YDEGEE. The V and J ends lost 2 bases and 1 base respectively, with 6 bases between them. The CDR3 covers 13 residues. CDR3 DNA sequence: TGTGCCAGCAGCTTAACGGAGAACACTGAAGCTTTCTTT. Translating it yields CASSLTENTEAFF.

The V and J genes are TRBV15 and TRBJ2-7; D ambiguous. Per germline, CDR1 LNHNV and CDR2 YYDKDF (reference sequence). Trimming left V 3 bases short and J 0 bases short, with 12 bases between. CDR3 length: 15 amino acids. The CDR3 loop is CATSSGSETSYEQYF. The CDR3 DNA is TGTGCCACCAGCAGCGGTTCAGAGACCTCCTACGAGCAGTACTTC. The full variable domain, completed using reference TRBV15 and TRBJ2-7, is DAMVIQNPRYQVTQFGKPVTLSCSQTLNHNVMYWYQQKSSQAPKLLFHYYDKDFNNEADTPDNFQSRRPNTSFCFLDIRSPGLGDTAMYLCATSSGSETSYEQYFGPGTRLTVT.

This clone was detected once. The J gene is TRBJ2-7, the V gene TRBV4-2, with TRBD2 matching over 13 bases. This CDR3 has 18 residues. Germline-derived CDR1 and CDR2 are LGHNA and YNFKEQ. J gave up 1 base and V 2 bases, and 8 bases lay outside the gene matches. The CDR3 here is CASSQLGLAGSPSYEQYF. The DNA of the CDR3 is TGTGCCAGCAGCCAACTGGGACTAGCGGGAAGCCCATCCTACGAGCAGTACTTC.

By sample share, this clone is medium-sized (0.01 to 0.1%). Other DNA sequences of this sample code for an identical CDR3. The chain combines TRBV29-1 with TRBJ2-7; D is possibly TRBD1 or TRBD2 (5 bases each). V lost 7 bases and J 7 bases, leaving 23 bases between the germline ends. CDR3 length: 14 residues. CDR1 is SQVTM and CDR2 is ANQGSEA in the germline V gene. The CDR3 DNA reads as TGCAGCGGACGAGTGGGACGTAGGACGGGAGAGCAGTACTTC. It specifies CSGRVGRRTGEQYF.

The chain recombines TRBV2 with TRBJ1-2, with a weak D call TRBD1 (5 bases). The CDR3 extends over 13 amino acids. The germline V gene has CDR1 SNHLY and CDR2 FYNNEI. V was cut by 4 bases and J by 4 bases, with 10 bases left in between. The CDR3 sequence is CASSGGGAYGYTF. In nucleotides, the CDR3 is TGTGCCAGCAGTGGGGGCGGGGCCTATGGCTACACCTTC.